The TCR beta chain described here comes from a study of naive and memory T cell subsets. A few counts support this clonotype. Both TRBC1 and TRBC2 were covered by a beta constant-region primer of two equimolar oligonucleotides. TCRdb redid the calling of the UMI-ligation and nested PCR reads with MiXCR, one entry per CDR3 protein. The table lists 140,000 to 150,000 distinct CDR3 sequences, about a sixth of them singletons. This CDR3 spans 16 amino acids. The germline V gene has CDR1 MDHEN and CDR2 SYDVKM. The V end lost 7 bases, the J end lost 10 bases, and 26 bases lay between the germline ends. J is TRBJ2-1 and V is TRBV28; TRBD2 is a possible D gene (7 bases). The specimen was naive CD4+ T cells from blood. This receptor was obtained from a human donor in good health. The CDR3 loop reads CASTTQGGGPIREQFF. DNA for the CDR3: TGTGCCAGCACCACCCAAGGGGGAGGGCCGATAAGGGAGCAGTTCTTC. Full variable domain (outside the CDR3, taken from reference TRBV28 and TRBJ2-1): DVKVTQSSRYLVKRTGEKVFLECVQDMDHENMFWYRQDPGLGLRLIYFSYDVKMKEKGDIPEGYSVSREKKERFSLILESASTNQTSMYLCASTTQGGGPIREQFFGPGTRLTVL.